This T cell receptor (beta chain) was recovered during a study of blood T cell repertoires in COVID-19 (dated by TCRdb to about 2020). Study-wide context: The collaborator samples originated in the United States, Italy and Spain and spanned the acute and convalescent phases of COVID-19. The repertoires were made available in a free public database intended to serve as a resource for research on the immune response to SARS-CoV-2. The dataset comprised deeply sampled blood TCRbeta repertoires from subjects exposed to, actively infected with, or recovered from COVID-19. Where available, HLA class I and class II types were taken from metadata supplied by the sample provider and were not determined by assay-based typing. Nearly every sample came with metadata listing a de-identified subject ID, COVID-19 status, age in years and sex. The material from the prospective study consisted of cDNA or gDNA derived from T cells, B-cell-depleted T cells, or PBMCs. Samples came from the ongoing ImmuneRACE study (first 160 participants) plus 1,254 subjects from 6 global collaborators. What the work shows at the level of the full study, not this receptor alone: Clinical and demographic metadata were provided uncurated, with the amount varying by source and participant.

Remarks on this clone: The clone's antigen remains unknown. No base-level quality is on record; no much larger clone is a single base apart.

Each collaborating institution followed its own protocols to collect whole blood in K2EDTA tubes. Collaborator samples were shipped for TCRbeta analysis as frozen whole blood, isolated PBMCs, or DNA extracted from either sample type. V sheds 6 bases and J sheds 8 bases, leaving 7 bases between their ends. The CDR3 holds 11 amino acids from the cysteine to the phenylalanine. Of the read, only the CDR3 DNA is kept; its 33 bases are in frame from base 1. CDR1 and CDR2, looked up from the germline V gene (reference sequence), are MNHEY and SMNVEV. The immunoSEQ Assay, a bias-controlled multiplex PCR, was used to amplify TCRbeta CDR3 regions from genomic DNA. As for the original processing: The number of nucleated cells in each sample was estimated from the amplification of reference gene primers within the assay. Sequence reads were collapsed and filtered to measure the absolute abundance of every unique TCRbeta CDR3 rearrangement. Productive Simpson clonality was computed per sample as the square root of Simpson's diversity index over productive rearrangements. TCRdb re-hosts the immuneACCESS table, in-frame sequences only. Its copies lack some clones; in the studies checked, an unresolved V gene accounts for under half of them, and the cause for the rest is not known. The V and J calls and clone size are taken from that table; D and trimming were inferred from the DNA. The sample table lists about 40,000 clones, roughly four fifths of them with a count of one. The top ten constitute around 2.5% of the sample.

Recombination connected TRBV27 to TRBJ2-2, and perhaps TRBD2 as D gene, on 6 matching bases. Material: peripheral blood. This clonotype was sampled from a woman aged 55-70 years with acute or convalescent COVID-19. The sequence in DNA is TGTGCCAGCAGGGGGAGGGGGGAGCTGTTTTTT. It codes for CASRGRGELFF.